The 32 T cell receptor beta chains presented below share a single source sample, sequenced in a study of cytomegalovirus exposure and HLA in healthy donors. 13 Jbeta primers and 60 Vbeta primers were used for the PCR. TCRdb keeps only in-frame clones here, not all; method: immunoSEQ multiplex PCR. The data contain around 99,000 clones, over 70% of them singletons. The source material was PBMCs. The receptors here all came from a middle-aged man in good health and CMV-seropositive.

This clone was seen a few times. The chain uses TRBV7-3 and TRBJ2-5, with D possibly being TRBD2 (5 bases). The CDR3 extends over 16 amino acids. CDR1 is SGHTA and CDR2 is FQGTGA in the germline V gene. V was pared by 4 bases and J by 5 bases, with 20 bases between. CDR3 sequence (DNA): TGTGCCAGCAGCTCGGGATTGAGAGGGAATAGTGAGACCCAGTACTTC. Protein: CASSSGLRGNSETQYF.

This chain joins TRBV19 and TRBJ1-4; TRBD1 is a possible D gene (6 bases). The CDR3 totals 15 residues. Germline V gene sequence: CDR1 LNHDA, CDR2 SQIVND (reference sequence). Between the trimmed V and J ends, which lost 7 bases and 0 bases, there was a span of 12 bases. The DNA of the CDR3 is TGTGCCAGTAACCGGGACACAGCAACTAATGAAAAACTGTTTTTT. Its protein is CASNRDTATNEKLFF.

The chain joins TRBV7-9 to TRBJ2-2; D gene unclear. The ends were cut back, 0 bases at V and 0 bases at J, with 8 bases in the middle. The CDR3 has 16 amino acids. Germline V gene lookup returns CDR1 SEHNR and CDR2 FQNEAQ (reference sequence). The CDR3 DNA sequence: TGTGCCAGCAGCTTAGCGCCCAGCGCGAACACCGGGGAGCTGTTTTTT. Protein product: CASSLAPSANTGELFF. The whole variable domain, filled in from reference TRBV7-9 and TRBJ2-2, reads DTGVSQNPRHKITKRGQNVTFRCDPISEHNRLYWYRQTLGQGPEFLTYFQNEAQLEKSRLLSDRFSAERPKGSFSTLEIQRTEQGDSAMYLCASSLAPSANTGELFFGEGSRLTVL.

This chain connects TRBV18 to TRBJ2-5; D is unresolved. This CDR3 comprises 15 residues. V was cut by 1 base and J by 0 bases, with 9 bases left in between. The V gene's germline CDR1 is KGHSH and CDR2 LQKENI. The CDR3: CASSPLRPYQETQYF. As DNA, the CDR3 is TGTGCCAGCTCACCACTCAGGCCGTACCAAGAGACCCAGTACTTC.

The genes are TRBV5-5 and TRBJ2-4, with a tentative D call TRBD1 (6 bases). Trimming took off 0 bases at V and 5 bases at J, with 15 bases between the two ends. The CDR3 has 16 amino acids. Germline V gene lookup returns CDR1 SGHKS and CDR2 YYEKEE (reference sequence). The CDR3 nucleotides read TGTGCCAGCAGCTTGGTGATTCTGGGGGCCCAAAACATTCAGTACTTC. Residues: CASSLVILGAQNIQYF.

The chain carries TRBV21-1 and TRBJ1-5; the tabulated D call, TRBD1, remains unverified against the DNA. TRBV21-1 is labeled a pseudogene. The CDR3 loop spans 16 amino acids. CDR3: CASSKGQGTLGQPQHF. The CDR3 DNA sequence: TGTGCCAGCAGCAAAGGTCAGGGGACCTTGGGACAGCCCCAGCATTTT.

CDR3 region: CASSPGQSYEQYF. DNA of the CDR3: TGTGCCAGCAGTCCGGGACAGAGCTACGAGCAGTACTTC. V and J are TRBV6-5 and TRBJ2-5, with 7 bases that match TRBD1. Near its end, the DNA agrees better with TRBJ2-7, so the J call may be wrong. The CDR3 contains 13 residues. Germline CDR1 reads MNHEY; CDR2 reads SVGAGI.

J is TRBJ2-3 and V is TRBV27, with D hard to call. The CDR3 is 14 amino acids. Trimming stripped 3 bases from V and 0 bases from J, with 7 bases between. Per germline, CDR1 MNHEY and CDR2 SMNVEV (reference sequence). The CDR3 region has the DNA TGTGCCAGCAGTTTTTTGTCTAGCACAGATACGCAGTATTTT. Amino acid sequence: CASSFLSSTDTQYF.

This clone has only one observation. The V call is TRBV27, the J call TRBJ2-7; TRBD1 matches 8 bases. V was clipped by 3 bases and J by 6 bases; unmatched bases: 16. Germline V CDR1 and CDR2: MNHEY, SMNVEV (reference sequence). This CDR3 is built from 17 residues. CDR3 DNA: TGTGCCAGCAGTTTCCTCGCCCCGGACAGGGAGGTGAGCGAGCAGTACTTC. Its translation: CASSFLAPDREVSEQYF.

J is TRBJ1-4 and V is TRBV30, with a tentative D call TRBD1 (5 bases). The V gene's germline CDR1 is GTSNPN and CDR2 SVGIG (reference sequence). The V end lost 1 base, the J end lost 6 bases, and 15 bases lay between the germline ends. This CDR3 contains 15 residues. This CDR3 reads CAWSEAGSVYEKLFF. The CDR3 DNA reads as TGTGCCTGGAGTGAGGCAGGGTCTGTTTATGAAAAACTGTTTTTT. Full variable domain (missing parts from reference TRBV30 and TRBJ1-4): SQTIHQWPATLVQPVGSPLSLECTVEGTSNPNLYWYRQAAGRGLQLLFYSVGIGQISSEVPQNLSASRPQDRQFILSSKKLLLSDSGFYLCAWSEAGSVYEKLFFGSGTQLSVL.

This clone was seen a few times. The gene calls are TRBV30 and TRBJ1-6, with 12 bases fitting TRBD1. The CDR3 contains 15 residues. Germline-derived CDR1 and CDR2 are GTSNPN and SVGIG (reference sequence). The V segment lost 5 bases and the J segment 5 bases; nucleotides outside the gene matches: 4. CDR3: CAWGTGGADNSPLHF. In DNA form, the CDR3 reads TGTGCCTGGGGGACAGGGGGCGCGGATAATTCACCCCTCCACTTT.

The chain carries TRBV6-5 and TRBJ2-7, with 9 bases fitting TRBD1. Trimming removed 4 bases from V and 1 base from J; junction bases left unmatched: 8. CDR1 is MNHEY and CDR2 is SVGAGI in the germline V gene. The CDR3 length is 16 residues. This CDR3 reads CASSWGGQGGSYEQYF. Here the CDR3 DNA reads TGTGCCAGCAGTTGGGGGGGACAGGGAGGGTCCTACGAGCAGTACTTC.

This clone was detected only a few times. The J gene is TRBJ2-5, the V gene TRBV5-1; 9 bases fit TRBD2. There are 16 residues in the CDR3. Germline V gene lookup returns CDR1 SGHRS and CDR2 YFSETQ. With V trimmed by 0 bases and J by 3 bases, 6 bases remained unmatched. The DNA for the CDR3 is TGCGCCAGCAGCTTGGCGAGCGGGGGGCTCAAAGAGACCCAGTACTTC. Amino acid sequence: CASSLASGGLKETQYF.

This chain joins TRBV5-4 and TRBJ1-6, with 7 bases identical to TRBD1. The J segment lost 7 bases and the V segment lost 4 bases, leaving 5 bases of the junction unmatched. The CDR3 is made up of 14 amino acids. Germline V gene sequence: CDR1 SGHNT, CDR2 YYREEE (reference sequence). The CDR3 coding sequence is TGTGCCAGCAGCATCGGGACAGTAAATTCACCCCTCCACTTT. It translates to CASSIGTVNSPLHF.

The genes are TRBV30 and TRBJ1-5; 7 positions agree with TRBD1. CDR1 and CDR2 from the germline V gene are GTSNPN and SVGIG (reference sequence). The J segment lost 7 bases and the V segment lost 5 bases, leaving 5 bases of the junction unmatched. There are 12 residues in the CDR3. DNA for the CDR3: TGTGCCTGGTCGACAGGGAAGCAGCCCCAGCATTTT. Translated, it gives CAWSTGKQPQHF.

The V gene is TRBV6-1, the J gene TRBJ2-3; 7 bases map to TRBD1. The germline V gene has CDR1 MNHNS and CDR2 SASEGT. The CDR3 is made up of 12 amino acids. V lost 7 bases, J lost 4 bases, and 2 bases stayed unmatched. CDR3 in amino acids: CASTGGADTQYF. The DNA for the CDR3 is TGTGCCAGCACAGGGGGAGCAGATACGCAGTATTTT.

The V call is TRBV7-9, the J call TRBJ2-1; 8 nucleotides match TRBD2. V lost 2 bases, J lost 12 bases, and 12 bases stayed unmatched. This CDR3 comprises 15 residues. CDR1 and CDR2 (germline): SEHNR, FQNEAQ (reference sequence). CDR3 DNA: TGTGCCAGCAGCTTACTCACTAGCGGTTTTTCGGTGCAGTTCTTC. Translated, it gives CASSLLTSGFSVQFF. Full variable domain (outside the CDR3, taken from reference TRBV7-9 and TRBJ2-1): DTGVSQNPRHKITKRGQNVTFRCDPISEHNRLYWYRQTLGQGPEFLTYFQNEAQLEKSRLLSDRFSAERPKGSFSTLEIQRTEQGDSAMYLCASSLLTSGFSVQFFGPGTRLTVL.

This clone was recorded only once. A junction end diverges from the germline sequence, so it may reflect a read error. The chain is built from TRBV7-2 and TRBJ1-5; the D gene is possibly TRBD1 (5 bases). The CDR3 is 16 residues long. Germline lookup yields CDR1 SGHTA and CDR2 FQGNSA. The chain's CDR3 is CASSLEVRDYNQPQNF. The DNA for the CDR3 is TGTGCCAGCAGCTTAGAAGTCAGGGACTACAATCAGCCCCAGAATTTT.

V usage is TRBV11-3 and J usage is TRBJ1-1; D perhaps matches TRBD1 (6 bases). The CDR3 is 15 residues long. Trimming pared 0 bases from V and 4 bases from J, leaving 12 bases between. The germline gives CDR1 SGHNT, CDR2 YENEEA. The chain's CDR3 is CASSLDSGTSTEAFF. In nucleotides, the CDR3 is TGTGCCAGCAGCTTAGATAGCGGGACAAGCACTGAAGCTTTCTTT.

The chain has TRBV6-5 and TRBJ2-1, with 10 bases fitting TRBD2. V was clipped by 7 bases and J by 11 bases; unmatched bases: 14. This CDR3 is 15 amino acids long. Looked up from germline, CDR1 is MNHEY and CDR2 is SVGAGI. CDR3 coding DNA: TGTGCCAGCACCCAGTGGGGGGTTAGCGGGGGGCAGCAGTTCTTC. It specifies CASTQWGVSGGQQFF.

The genes are TRBV6-5 and TRBJ2-7, with D perhaps TRBD2 (5 bases). The V end was cut by 6 bases, the J end by 0 bases, with 15 bases between. Germline V gene lookup returns CDR1 MNHEY and CDR2 SVGAGI. This CDR3 has 15 residues. CDR3 amino acids: CASRGAHPSSYEQYF. Written as DNA, the CDR3 is TGTGCCAGCAGGGGAGCCCACCCGAGCTCCTACGAGCAGTACTTC.

This clone was found a few times. The gene calls are TRBV18 and TRBJ2-2; the D gene is possibly TRBD1 (5 bases). The CDR3 is 14 residues long. Germline CDR1 and CDR2: KGHSH and LQKENI. Trimming removed 3 bases from V and 2 bases from J, with 7 bases in between. The chain's CDR3 is CASSPDSNTGELFF. CDR3 DNA: TGTGCCAGCTCACCCGACAGCAACACCGGGGAGCTGTTTTTT.

This clone appeared a few times. The chain carries TRBV2 and TRBJ1-1, with a weak D call TRBD1 (6 bases). V lost 5 bases and J 5 bases, leaving 15 bases between the germline ends. CDR3 length: 14 amino acids. Germline V gives CDR1 SNHLY, CDR2 FYNNEI. CDR3 DNA: TGTGCCAGCAGTCGAGAGAAACAGGGAACTGAAGCTTTCTTT. Translation: CASSREKQGTEAFF.

The chain carries TRBV30 and TRBJ2-3, with TRBD2 matching over 10 bases. The CDR3 consists of 14 residues. V shed 8 bases, J shed 0 bases, and the junction held 5 bases outside the gene matches. Germline loops: CDR1 GTSNPN, CDR2 SVGIG (reference sequence). CDR3 sequence: CAQERGGSTDTQYF. The CDR3 DNA is TGTGCCCAGGAGCGGGGGGGAAGCACAGATACGCAGTATTTT.

On this clone itself: The junction and the germline gene differ at one end; a read error may be behind it. The chain is built from TRBV29-1 and TRBJ1-2; the D gene is possibly TRBD1 (5 bases). The germline V gene encodes CDR1 SQVTM and CDR2 ANQGSEA. The CDR3 is 11 residues long. The CDR3 coding sequence is TGCAGCGTTGACAGGGACTATGGCTACCCCTTC. Its translation: CSVDRDYGYPF. Complete variable domain (other parts from reference TRBV29-1 and TRBJ1-2): SAVISQKPSRDICQRGTSLTIQCQVDSQVTMMFWYRQQPGQSLTLIATANQGSEATYESGFVIDKFPISRPNLTFSTLTVSNMSPEDSSIYLCSVDRDYGYPFGSGTRLTVV.

Only one count was recorded for this clone. The rearrangement joins TRBV29-1 to TRBJ1-4; D is unclear. The length of the CDR3 is 11 residues. CDR1 and CDR2 (germline): SQVTM, ANQGSEA. Trimming removed 6 bases from V and 4 bases from J, with 6 bases in between. The CDR3 region is CSVRFNEKLFF. CDR3 DNA: TGCAGCGTCCGTTTTAATGAAAAACTGTTTTTT.

As concerns this clone: Other DNA sequences from this sample encode an identical CDR3 as well. The genes are TRBV25-1 and TRBJ1-4, with 8 bases that match TRBD1. Germline V CDR1 and CDR2: MGHDK, SYGVNS. V was clipped by 8 bases and J by 6 bases; unmatched bases: 5. CDR3 length: 13 residues. The CDR3 region is CASGQTGDEKLFF. The DNA for the CDR3 is TGTGCCAGCGGCCAGACAGGGGATGAAAAACTGTTTTTT.

The J gene is TRBJ2-7, the V gene TRBV6-1, with a weak D call TRBD1 (6 bases). Trimming pared 5 bases from V and 4 bases from J, leaving 15 bases between. This CDR3 has 14 residues. The germline V gene encodes CDR1 MNHNS and CDR2 SASEGT. CDR3 coding DNA: TGTGCCAGCAGTTTGGGACACAAGACATACGAGCAGTACTTC. This sequence encodes CASSLGHKTYEQYF.

The V call is TRBV6-5, the J call TRBJ2-5; 14 positions agree with TRBD2. The J call is uncertain, as TRBJ2-7 better fits the DNA end. Germline loops: CDR1 MNHEY, CDR2 SVGAGI. This CDR3 has 15 residues. In nucleotides, the CDR3 is TGTGCCAGCAGAGGGACTAGCGGGGGCTCCTACGAGCAGTACTTC. Protein product: CASRGTSGGSYEQYF.

Note on this clone: This sample includes further DNA sequences coding for the same CDR3. This rearrangement joins TRBV28 to TRBJ2-5; 9 bases are shared with TRBD1. CDR1 and CDR2 (germline): MDHEN, SYDVKM. The CDR3 is 15 residues long. Trimming at V came to 1 base and at J to 4 bases, leaving 4 bases not matched to a gene. The CDR3 DNA reads as TGTGCCAGCAGTTTATCGGGACAGGGAGGAGAGACCCAGTACTTC. It translates to CASSLSGQGGETQYF.

This chain joins TRBV5-5 and TRBJ1-4, with unresolved D. Trimming took 2 bases from V and 8 from J, leaving 13 bases between them. Germline CDR1 is SGHKS and CDR2 is YYEKEE (reference sequence). The CDR3 totals 14 residues. The CDR3 here is CASSFLERREKLFF. CDR3 sequence (DNA): TGTGCCAGCAGCTTCCTAGAACGTCGGGAAAAACTGTTTTTT.

V usage is TRBV4-1 and J usage is TRBJ1-3; D call uncertain. This CDR3 comprises 12 residues. The V gene lost 1 base and the J gene lost 7 bases, with 5 bases spanning the gap. Germline assignment: CDR1 MGHRA and CDR2 YSYEKL. CDR3 region: CASSQAPNTIYF. DNA for the CDR3: TGCGCCAGCAGCCAAGCCCCGAACACCATATATTTT.